A selection of T cell receptor beta chains follows, all from one sample in a study of beta chain features in type 1 diabetes. The protocol was immunoSEQ multiplex PCR, while the TCRdb copy is restricted to in-frame clones and leaves out a portion. The repertoire has approximately 250,000 clones, about a tenth of them found once; the top ten carry over 0.015%. Material: naive CD4+ T cells from blood. These receptors all come from a man aged 30-40 years with type 1 diabetes. Each CDR3 is given with its conserved first and last residue. A D gene is named only where the DNA matches it firmly. A clone size is listed for some rows: how often the clone was seen (once, few, many), or a class if it is expanded.

TRBJ1-1 | once | NA | TRBV6-1 | TGTGCCAGCAGTGAAGTGGAAGGGAGTAACACTGAAGCTTTCTTT | CASSEVEGSNTEAFF
TRBJ2-5 | NA | TRBD1 | TRBV9 | TGTGCCAGCAACCCGACAGGGGTTGAAGAGACCCAGTACTTC | CASNPTGVEETQYF
TRBJ1-1 | few | TRBD1 | TRBV6-5 | TGTGCCAGCAGCCGAGGGACAGGGGTAAAAGCTTTCTTT | CASSRGTGVKAFF
TRBJ2-2 | NA | NA | TRBV7-9 | TGTGCCAGCAGCCCAGGAGGCACCGGGGAGCTGTTTTTT | CASSPGGTGELFF
TRBJ2-3 | few | NA | TRBV7-9 | TGTGCCAGCAGCTTGGGAAGCGGGAGCACAGATACGCAGTATTTT | CASSLGSGSTDTQYF
TRBJ1-3 | NA | TRBD1 | TRBV7-6 | TGTGCCAGCAGCTTATCCGGGACAGGGGGAAACACCATATATTTT | CASSLSGTGGNTIYF
TRBJ2-7 | few | TRBD1 | TRBV6-5 | TGTGCCAGCAGCCGGGACAGGGGCAGGCACGAGCAGTACTTC | CASSRDRGRHEQYF
TRBJ2-5 | few | NA | TRBV27 | TGTGCCGCCGGACGGGGGATTCTAGAGACCCAGTACTTC | CAAGRGILETQYF
TRBJ1-5 | few | NA | TRBV7-3 | TGTGCCAGCAGCTTACTACCGGGGAGCAATCAGCCCCAGCATTTT | CASSLLPGSNQPQHF
TRBJ2-5 | few | TRBD1 | TRBV30 | TGTGCCTGGAGCGTACAGGGGGCTTGGGAGACCCAGTACTTC | CAWSVQGAWETQYF
TRBJ1-6 | NA | TRBD1 | TRBV7-2 | TGTGCCAGCAGCTTTTGGGACAGGGAGGGTTCACCCCTCCACTTT | CASSFWDREGSPLHF
TRBJ2-5 | few | TRBD1 | TRBV5-1 | TGCGCCAGCAGCCTGGACAGGGAAGAGACCCAGTACTTC | CASSLDREETQYF
TRBJ1-6 | few | NA | TRBV4-3 | TGCGCCAGCAGCCAATATACAGGGATCGGCTCACCCCTCCACTTT | CASSQYTGIGSPLHF
TRBJ2-2 | few | TRBD2 | TRBV28 | TGTGCCAGCACGGGGCCTAGCGGGGGGCTCTACACCGGGGAGCTGTTTTTT | CASTGPSGGLYTGELFF
TRBJ1-1 | few | NA | TRBV29-1 | TGCAGCGTTGATCACAGGGTCTCGCAGACTGAAGCTTTCTTT | CSVDHRVSQTEAFF
TRBJ2-3 | few | TRBD2 | TRBV2 | TGTGCCAGCAGTCTCAGAGCGGGGGGGCCCGATACGCAGTATTTT | CASSLRAGGPDTQYF
TRBJ2-2 | NA | TRBD1 | TRBV7-2 | TGTGCCAGCAGCCCCCGGCAGGGGGCGCGAAACGGGGAGCTGTTTTTT | CASSPRQGARNGELFF
TRBJ2-3 | NA | NA | TRBV7-9 | TGTGCCAGCATCTCCGGGACAACTAGCACAGATACGCAGTATTTT | CASISGTTSTDTQYF
TRBJ1-6 | few | NA | TRBV18 | TGTGCCAGCTCACCGCAGGGATCCTATAATTCACCCCTCCACTTT | CASSPQGSYNSPLHF
TRBJ2-3 | few | NA | TRBV5-6 | TGTGCCAGCAGCTTGCTGAGCAGGCCCTTTGGGTCGTCAGATACGCAGTATTTT | CASSLLSRPFGSSDTQYF
TRBJ2-3 | NA | TRBD2 | TRBV29-1 | TGCAGCGTTGAAGATGGACTAGCAGATACGCAGTATTTT | CSVEDGLADTQYF
TRBJ2-3 | few | TRBD2 | TRBV7-9 | TGTGCCAGCAGCTTACTCAGGCTAGCGGGGTACACAGATACGCAGTATTTT | CASSLLRLAGYTDTQYF
TRBJ1-1 | few | NA | TRBV11-2 | TGTGCCAGCAGCCCCCGACGGGGACTCAACACTGAAGCTTTCTTT | CASSPRRGLNTEAFF
TRBJ2-3 | NA | NA | TRBV10-1 | TGCGCCAGCAGTGAGACCGCTAGGGGTCTGAAGTTCGATACGCAGTATTTT | CASSETARGLKFDTQYF
TRBJ2-7 | NA | TRBD1 | TRBV11-1 | TGTGCCAGCAGCTTAGATCCTACAGGGGCCAACGAGCAGTACTTC | CASSLDPTGANEQYF
TRBJ2-6 | NA | NA | TRBV2 | TGTGCCAGCAGTGAAAGCCCAGGGGACCTGACTTTC | CASSESPGDLTF
TRBJ1-2 | NA | NA | TRBV2 | TGTGCCAGCAGCGACGGACTTTTCCGTGGCTACACCTTC | CASSDGLFRGYTF
TRBJ2-3 | few | TRBD2 | TRBV4-2 | TGTGCCAGCAGCCGGGGCGGGGGGGCGGTAGATACGCAGTATTTT | CASSRGGGAVDTQYF
TRBJ1-1 | few | NA | TRBV29-1 | TGCAGCGTGATAGGACAGATTTCAGGGTTTGCTTTCTTT | CSVIGQISGFAFF
TRBJ2-2 | NA | NA | TRBV5-1 | TGCGCCAGCAGCTTGGCTACTAGTAGCGGGGAGCTGTTTTTT | CASSLATSSGELFF
TRBJ1-2 | few | TRBD1 | TRBV10-2 | TGCGCCAGCTGGGACAGGGCTGGCTACACCTTC | CASWDRAGYTF
TRBJ2-5 | NA | TRBD2 | TRBV15 | TGTGCCACCAGCAGAGATCGGAGCGGGGGAGAGACCCAGTACTTC | CATSRDRSGGETQYF